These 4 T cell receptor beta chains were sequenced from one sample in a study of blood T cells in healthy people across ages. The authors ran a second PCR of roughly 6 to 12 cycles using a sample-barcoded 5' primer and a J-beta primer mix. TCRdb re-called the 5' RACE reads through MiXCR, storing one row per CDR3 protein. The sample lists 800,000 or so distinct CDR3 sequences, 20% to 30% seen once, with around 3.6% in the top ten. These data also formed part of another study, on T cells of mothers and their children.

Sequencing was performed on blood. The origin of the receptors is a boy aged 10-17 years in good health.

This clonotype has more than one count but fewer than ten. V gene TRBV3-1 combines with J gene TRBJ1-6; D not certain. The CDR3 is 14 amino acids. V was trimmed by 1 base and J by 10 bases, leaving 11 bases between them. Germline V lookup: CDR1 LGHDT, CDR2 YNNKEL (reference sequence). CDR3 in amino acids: CASSQGGQVSPLHF. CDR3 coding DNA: TGTGCCAGCAGCCAAGGAGGTCAGGTGTCACCCCTCCACTTT.

The CDR3 region is CASSVGRGQTDTQYF. CDR3 bases: TGTGCCAGCAGCGTAGGGAGGGGACAAACAGATACGCAGTATTTT. The chain employs TRBV9 and TRBJ2-3; D is tentatively TRBD1 or TRBD2 (6 bases each). CDR3 length: 15 amino acids. Trimming pared 0 bases from V and 3 bases from J, leaving 11 bases between. The germline gives CDR1 SGDLS, CDR2 YYNGEE.

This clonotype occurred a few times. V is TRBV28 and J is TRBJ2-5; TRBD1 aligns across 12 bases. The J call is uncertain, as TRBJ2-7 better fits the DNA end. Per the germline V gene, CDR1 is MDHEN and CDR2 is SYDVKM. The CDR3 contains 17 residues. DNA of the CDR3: TGTGCCAGCAGGGGGACAGGGGGCACTAGCGGGTATTACGAGCAGTACTTC. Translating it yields CASRGTGGTSGYYEQYF.

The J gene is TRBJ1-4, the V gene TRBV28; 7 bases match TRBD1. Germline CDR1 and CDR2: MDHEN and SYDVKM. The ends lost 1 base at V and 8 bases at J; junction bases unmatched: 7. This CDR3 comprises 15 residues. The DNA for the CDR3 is TGTGCCAGCAGTTTATTACGGCAGGGGGGAGAAAAACTGTTTTTT. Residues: CASSLLRQGGEKLFF.